The 7 T cell receptor beta chains given below trace back to one sample, sequenced in a study of T cells expressing NK-cell markers. TCRdb reanalyzed the 5' RACE reads, giving one entry per CDR3 protein sequence and no DNA. The listing contains 150,000 or so distinct CDR3 sequences. The specimen was blood T cells: a sorted CD56 or NKG2C T cell subset, CD4+ or CD8+ T cells, or bulk PBMC T cells (not recorded which). The receptor source for this set is a woman aged 18-69 years in good health.

The chain is built from TRBV5-6 and TRBJ2-1; TCRdb outputs TRBD1, but without DNA this stays unchecked. This CDR3 is built from 14 residues. CDR1 and CDR2 (germline): SGHDT, YYEEEE. The CDR3: CASSLAAGGNEQFF.

J is TRBJ1-2 and V is TRBV6-5; TCRdb proposes TRBD1, but this gene call is untestable without DNA. Germline V gene data show CDR1 as MNHEY and CDR2 as SVGAGI. This CDR3 has 17 residues. The CDR3 loop is CASSYSNSAGGNYGYTF.

The chain recombines TRBV2 with TRBJ2-1; the D call of TRBD1 rests on TCRdb alone, since no DNA is present to check it. Germline CDR1 SNHLY, CDR2 FYNNEI. CDR3 length equals 15 residues. CDR3 region: CASRLQGGPWNEQFF.

J is TRBJ2-7 and V is TRBV29-1; TCRdb selects TRBD2, and the lack of DNA leaves this call unchecked. Germline V CDR1 and CDR2: SQVTM, ANQGSEA. This CDR3 region has 12 residues. Here the CDR3 reads CSVGTLGYEQYF.

The chain carries TRBV2 and TRBJ1-1; as DNA is missing, the TRBD1 call by TCRdb cannot be tested. The CDR3 totals 13 residues. Germline loops: CDR1 SNHLY, CDR2 FYNNEI. CDR3 amino acids: CASNSGRHTEAFF.

The rearrangement links TRBV20-1 to TRBJ1-1. Germline CDR1 and CDR2: DFQATT and SNEGSKA (reference sequence). The CDR3 is 13 amino acids. The CDR3: CSALRTANTEAFF.

The chain couples TRBV6-5 to TRBJ1-5. Germline V gene lookup returns CDR1 MNHEY and CDR2 SVGAGI. The CDR3 contains 16 residues. Here the CDR3 reads CASSYSGNVGNQPQHF.